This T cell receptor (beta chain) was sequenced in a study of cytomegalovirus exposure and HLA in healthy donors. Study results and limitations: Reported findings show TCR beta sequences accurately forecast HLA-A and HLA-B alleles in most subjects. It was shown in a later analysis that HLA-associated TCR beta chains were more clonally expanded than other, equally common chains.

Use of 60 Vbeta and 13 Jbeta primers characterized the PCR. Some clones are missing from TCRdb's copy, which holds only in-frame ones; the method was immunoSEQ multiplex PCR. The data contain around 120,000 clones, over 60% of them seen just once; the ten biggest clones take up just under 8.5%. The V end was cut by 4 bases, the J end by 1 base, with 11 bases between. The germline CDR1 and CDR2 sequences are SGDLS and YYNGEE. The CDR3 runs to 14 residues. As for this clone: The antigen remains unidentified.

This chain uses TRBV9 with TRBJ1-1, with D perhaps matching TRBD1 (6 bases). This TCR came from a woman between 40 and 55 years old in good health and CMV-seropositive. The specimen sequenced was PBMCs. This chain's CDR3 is CASSSGGSNTEAFF. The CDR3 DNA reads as TGTGCCAGCAGCTCGGGGGGCTCGAACACTGAAGCTTTCTTT.